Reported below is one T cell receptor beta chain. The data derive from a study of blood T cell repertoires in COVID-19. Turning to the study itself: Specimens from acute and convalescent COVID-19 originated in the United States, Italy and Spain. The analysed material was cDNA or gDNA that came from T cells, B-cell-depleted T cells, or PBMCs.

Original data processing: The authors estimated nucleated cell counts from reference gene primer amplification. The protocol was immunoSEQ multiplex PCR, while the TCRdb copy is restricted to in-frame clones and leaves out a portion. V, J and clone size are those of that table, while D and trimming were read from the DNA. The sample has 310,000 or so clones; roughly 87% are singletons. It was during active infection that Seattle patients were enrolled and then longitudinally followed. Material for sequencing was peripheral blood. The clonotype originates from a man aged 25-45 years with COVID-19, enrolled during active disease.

DNA of the CDR3: TGTGCCAGCAGTACCCCTGGTAGTACGAGTGAAAAACTGTTTTTT. It encodes CASSTPGSTSEKLFF. This chain connects TRBV2 to TRBJ1-4; D remains ambiguous. Trimming removed 5 bases from V and 7 bases from J, with 17 bases in between. The CDR3 has 15 residues. Germline V gives CDR1 SNHLY, CDR2 FYNNEI.